This TCR beta chain was retrieved from a study of patients and donors after allogeneic stem cell transplantation. CDR3 size: 14 residues. V lost 5 bases, J lost 3 bases, and 12 bases lay in between. The germline gives CDR1 SGHVS, CDR2 FQNEAQ. TCRdb fed the RT-PCR reads into MiXCR, producing one record per CDR3 protein. The sample shows approximately 250,000 distinct CDR3 sequences, 12% to 15% of them seen only once. The receptor was derived from a human donor who was either an allogeneic HSCT recipient or a stem cell or donor lymphocyte infusion donor (not recorded which). It is not recorded whose cells these are; they may come from a transplant donor. The sequenced material came from blood, either unsorted or a sorted T cell fraction (not recorded which). The chain uses TRBV7-8 and TRBJ2-3, with D tentatively TRBD2 (5 bases). The CDR3 DNA is TGTGCCAGCAGCGGGGAGTTCCGTACAGATACGCAGTATTTT. It is translated as CASSGEFRTDTQYF.